The 20 T cell receptor beta chains below all came from one sample that was sequenced in a study of CD8+ T cells in alopecia areata. Treatment meaning: oral pan-JAK inhibitor, 5-10 mg twice daily. Investigators isolated RNA and reverse transcribed it into cDNA to act as the sequencing template. Sequenced by immunoSEQ multiplex PCR; TCRdb stores in-frame clones only, minus some. The repertoire holds more than 110,000 clones, with about 59% as singletons. The sequencing used CD8+ T cells sorted from blood, collected at week 4, from a patient treated with tofacitinib. The receptor source for this set is a human donor with alopecia areata.

The DNA of the CDR3 is TGCAGCGCTGTTGGGACCGAGTTGAACGGCTACACCTTC. This sequence encodes CSAVGTELNGYTF. V is TRBV29-1 and J is TRBJ1-2; maybe TRBD1 (5 bases). The CDR3 has 13 residues. Trimming took 7 bases from V and 8 from J, leaving 20 bases between them. Germline lookup yields CDR1 SQVTM and CDR2 ANQGSEA.

This clone was observed a handful of times. This chain's CDR3 is CASSFPRRGVIYEQYF. CDR3 DNA: TGTGCCAGCAGTTTTCCCCGCAGGGGCGTAATCTACGAGCAGTACTTC. The chain uses TRBV27 and TRBJ2-7; D perhaps matches TRBD1 (6 bases). The CDR3 is made up of 16 amino acids. The V gene lost 3 bases and the J gene lost 3 bases, with 18 bases spanning the gap. CDR1 MNHEY and CDR2 SMNVEV come from the germline V gene (reference sequence).

This chain joins TRBV29-1 and TRBJ1-3; D uncertain. The V end was cut by 7 bases, the J end by 1 base, with 8 bases between. Germline V gives CDR1 SQVTM, CDR2 ANQGSEA. The CDR3 spans 12 residues. In nucleotides, the CDR3 is TGCAGCGCCCGGGGATCTGGAAACACCATATATTTT. Translation gives CSARGSGNTIYF.

This clone is a singleton in its sample. The genes are TRBV30 and TRBJ1-1; no reliable D call. CDR3 length equals 14 residues. V dropped 0 bases and J dropped 7 bases, with 15 bases sitting between them. From germline, CDR1 is GTSNPN and CDR2 SVGIG (reference sequence). DNA for the CDR3: TGTGCCTGGAGTGTTCGGAGAGGAAAATATGAAGCTTTCTTT. Its protein product is CAWSVRRGKYEAFF.

The gene calls are TRBV30 and TRBJ2-7; 8 bases line up with TRBD1. The germline V gene encodes CDR1 GTSNPN and CDR2 SVGIG (reference sequence). CDR3 length: 13 residues. The ends lost 3 bases at V and 3 bases at J; junction bases unmatched: 4. The CDR3 DNA follows: TGTGCCTGGAGCATCGGGACAGGCTACGAGCAGTACTTC. Translating it yields CAWSIGTGYEQYF.

The chain employs TRBV7-8 and TRBJ1-5, with a possible D match to TRBD1 (6 bases). Germline V gene data show CDR1 as SGHVS and CDR2 as FQNEAQ. This CDR3 spans 15 amino acids. Trimming removed 2 bases at V and 4 bases at J, with 12 bases between. The CDR3 nucleotides are TGTGCCAGCAGCTTAACGACAGGACGTAATCAGCCCCAGCATTTT. It encodes CASSLTTGRNQPQHF.

This clone was counted a few times. The V gene is TRBV30, the J gene TRBJ1-1; D possibly corresponds to TRBD1 (5 bases). This CDR3 has 10 residues. Trimming shortened V by 5 bases and J by 5 bases, and 6 bases separated the two germline ends. Per the germline V gene, CDR1 is GTSNPN and CDR2 is SVGIG (reference sequence). CDR3 amino acids: CAWGGTEAFF. Here the CDR3 DNA reads TGTGCCTGGGGGGGGACTGAAGCTTTCTTT.

The chain employs TRBV25-1 and TRBJ2-7; D is unclear. CDR3 length: 12 amino acids. V dropped 0 bases and J dropped 2 bases, with 2 bases sitting between them. Germline lookup yields CDR1 MGHDK and CDR2 SYGVNS. CDR3 region: CASSEYTYEQYF. In nucleotides, the CDR3 is TGTGCCAGCAGTGAATACACCTACGAGCAGTACTTC.

This clone was counted a few times. This chain links TRBV5-4 with TRBJ1-1; TRBD1 matches 8 bases. Germline V gene sequence: CDR1 SGHNT, CDR2 YYREEE (reference sequence). The trim removed 2 bases at V and 4 bases at J, leaving 1 base unmatched. The CDR3 loop spans 13 amino acids. CDR3 loop: CASSFTGGTEAFF. The CDR3 DNA sequence: TGTGCCAGCAGCTTCACAGGGGGCACTGAAGCTTTCTTT.

The rearrangement joins TRBV6-6 to TRBJ1-4; the D gene is possibly TRBD1 (5 bases). Germline V gene data show CDR1 as MNHNY and CDR2 as SVGAGI (reference sequence). The CDR3 loop spans 15 amino acids. Deletions cut 7 bases from V and 5 bases from J, with 17 bases between. CDR3 coding DNA: TGTGCCAGCACCCCTCGGGGGACGCTGAATGAAAAACTGTTTTTT. Protein sequence: CASTPRGTLNEKLFF.

The chain joins TRBV29-1 to TRBJ2-2; 12 nucleotides match TRBD2. The length of the CDR3 is 15 residues. Trimming took 1 base from V and 5 from J; bases not matched to a gene: 2. Germline-derived CDR1 and CDR2 are SQVTM and ANQGSEA. The CDR3 region is CSVEGLAGGTGELFF. The DNA of the CDR3 is TGCAGCGTTGAAGGGCTAGCGGGGGGGACCGGGGAGCTGTTTTTT.

This clone was seen more than once but under ten times. V usage is TRBV7-9 and J usage is TRBJ1-2, with D tentatively TRBD1 (5 bases). Per germline, CDR1 SEHNR and CDR2 FQNEAQ (reference sequence). CDR3 length: 13 amino acids. The V end was cut by 7 bases, the J end by 7 bases, with 16 bases between. The CDR3 DNA reads TGTGCCAGCACCACTCCAGGGTTGTCTGGCTACACCTTC. It yields the protein CASTTPGLSGYTF.

The V and J genes are TRBV30 and TRBJ1-2; D possibly corresponds to TRBD1 (5 bases). CDR3 size: 12 residues. CDR1 GTSNPN and CDR2 SVGIG come from the germline V gene (reference sequence). V was trimmed by 2 bases and J by 3 bases, leaving 7 bases between them. For the CDR3, the DNA is TGTGCCTGGAGTCTGGGGGACTATGGCTACACCTTC. Protein sequence: CAWSLGDYGYTF.

This clone has just one count. This chain joins TRBV15 and TRBJ1-5; 8 nucleotides line up with TRBD1. Germline CDR1 reads LNHNV; CDR2 reads YYDKDF (reference sequence). V was pared by 8 bases and J by 4 bases, with 13 bases of the junction left unmatched. The CDR3 loop spans 16 amino acids. Here the CDR3 reads CATAPGQVSLNQPQHF. CDR3 bases: TGTGCCACCGCTCCGGGACAGGTCTCCTTAAATCAGCCCCAGCATTTT.

V usage is TRBV27 and J usage is TRBJ2-7, with TRBD2 matching 11 bases. Germline-derived CDR1 and CDR2 are MNHEY and SMNVEV (reference sequence). The CDR3 spans 13 residues. J was trimmed by 11 bases and V by 2 bases; bases with no gene match: 5. CDR3 nucleotides: TGTGCCAGCAGTTTAATAGCGGGGGGGCCGGAGTACTTC. This sequence encodes CASSLIAGGPEYF.

The chain recombines TRBV7-9 with TRBJ2-7; 7 bases are a match to TRBD1. V was pared by 5 bases and J by 3 bases, with 1 base of the junction left unmatched. This CDR3 has 12 amino acids. The germline gives CDR1 SEHNR, CDR2 FQNEAQ (reference sequence). CDR3 nucleotides: TGTGCCAGCAGCGGGACAGTCTACGAGCAGTACTTC. Translation: CASSGTVYEQYF.

There are a few counts of this clone. The rearrangement joins TRBV7-8 to TRBJ1-1; tentatively, D is TRBD1 (5 bases). Deletions cut 5 bases from V and 5 bases from J, with 15 bases between. CDR3 length equals 14 residues. Germline V gene sequence: CDR1 SGHVS, CDR2 FQNEAQ. CDR3 in DNA: TGTGCCAGCAGCCCAAGTATGGGGGGAACTGAAGCTTTCTTT. This encodes CASSPSMGGTEAFF.

The rearrangement joins TRBV6-1 to TRBJ2-5; D may correspond to TRBD1 or TRBD2 (5 bases each). The ends were cut back, 3 bases at V and 2 bases at J, with 13 bases in the middle. The CDR3 runs 15 residues. Germline V CDR1 and CDR2: MNHNS, SASEGT. This CDR3 reads CASSEVLGGQETQYF. The CDR3 DNA sequence: TGTGCCAGCAGTGAGGTTCTTGGGGGTCAAGAGACCCAGTACTTC.

The rearrangement uses TRBV23-1 and TRBJ1-2, with TRBD1 identical over 10 bases. TRBV23-1 is annotated as an ORF whose role is uncertain. V shed 4 bases, J shed 4 bases, and the junction held 9 bases outside the gene matches. There are 16 residues in the CDR3. The chain's CDR3 is CASSLPRTGGSYGYTF. The CDR3 DNA reads as TGCGCCAGCAGTCTGCCCCGGACAGGGGGTAGCTATGGCTACACCTTC.

This clone has a single count. This chain links TRBV29-1 with TRBJ2-7; 11 bases are shared with TRBD1. Per the germline V gene, CDR1 is SQVTM and CDR2 is ANQGSEA. The CDR3 covers 16 residues. Trimming removed 0 bases from V and 2 bases from J; junction bases left unmatched: 6. This CDR3 reads CSVEDMQGQGAYEQYF. In nucleotides, the CDR3 is TGCAGCGTTGAAGATATGCAGGGACAGGGGGCCTACGAGCAGTACTTC.